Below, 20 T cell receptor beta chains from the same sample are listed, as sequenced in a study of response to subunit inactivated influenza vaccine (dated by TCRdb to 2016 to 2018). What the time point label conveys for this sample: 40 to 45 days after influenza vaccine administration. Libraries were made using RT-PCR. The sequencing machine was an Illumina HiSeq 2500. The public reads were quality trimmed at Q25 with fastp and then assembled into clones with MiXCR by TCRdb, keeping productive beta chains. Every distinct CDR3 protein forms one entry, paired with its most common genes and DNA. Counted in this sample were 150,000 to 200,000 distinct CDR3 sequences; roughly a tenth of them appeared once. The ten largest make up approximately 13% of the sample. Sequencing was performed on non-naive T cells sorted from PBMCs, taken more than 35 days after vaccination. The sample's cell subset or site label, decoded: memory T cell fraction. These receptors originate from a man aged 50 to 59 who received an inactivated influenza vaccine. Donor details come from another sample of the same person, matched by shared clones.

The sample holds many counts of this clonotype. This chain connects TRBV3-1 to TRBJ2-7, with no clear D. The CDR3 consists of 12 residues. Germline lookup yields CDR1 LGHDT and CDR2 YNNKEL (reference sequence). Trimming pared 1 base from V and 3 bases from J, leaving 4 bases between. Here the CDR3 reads CASSQVFYEQYF. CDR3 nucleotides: TGTGCCAGCAGCCAAGTTTTCTACGAGCAGTACTTC.

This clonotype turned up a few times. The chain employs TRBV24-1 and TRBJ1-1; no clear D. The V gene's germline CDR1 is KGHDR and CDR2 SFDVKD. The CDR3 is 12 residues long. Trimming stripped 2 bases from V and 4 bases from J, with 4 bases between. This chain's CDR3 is CATSDSSTEAFF. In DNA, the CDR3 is TGTGCCACCAGTGATTCTAGCACTGAAGCTTTCTTT.

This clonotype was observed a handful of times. CDR3 in DNA: TGTGCCAGCAGCTTATTCGGTGCAACTAATGAAAAACTGTTTTTT. This codes for CASSLFGATNEKLFF. The chain uses TRBV11-2 and TRBJ1-4, with unresolved D. Trimming removed 2 bases at V and 0 bases at J, with 7 bases between. The germline CDR1 and CDR2 sequences are SGHAT and FQNNGV. The CDR3 loop spans 15 amino acids.

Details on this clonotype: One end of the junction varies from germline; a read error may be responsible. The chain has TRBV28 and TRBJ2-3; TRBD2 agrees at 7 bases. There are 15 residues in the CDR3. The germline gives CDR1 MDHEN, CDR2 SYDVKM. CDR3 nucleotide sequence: TGTGCCAGCAGTTTAGGGCGGGAGTCCGGAGATACACAGTATTTT. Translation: CASSLGRESGDTQYF.

The CDR3 sequence is CASSLSGRLGEKLFF. The CDR3 region has the DNA TGTGCCAGCAGCTTATCGGGACGCCTTGGTGAAAAACTGTTTTTT. The rearrangement uses TRBV7-6 and TRBJ1-4; TRBD1 might be the D (5 bases). Germline lookup yields CDR1 SGHVS and CDR2 FNYEAQ. V was shortened by 2 bases and J by 7 bases, with 14 bases between the two germline ends. This CDR3 has 15 amino acids.

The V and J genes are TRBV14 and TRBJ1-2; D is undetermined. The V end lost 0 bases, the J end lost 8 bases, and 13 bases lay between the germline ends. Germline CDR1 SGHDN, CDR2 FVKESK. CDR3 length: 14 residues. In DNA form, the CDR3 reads TGTGCCAGCAGCCAAGAACCCGGGGTTCGGGGCTACACCTTC. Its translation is CASSQEPGVRGYTF. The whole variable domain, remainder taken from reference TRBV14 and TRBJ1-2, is EAGVTQFPSHSVIEKGQTVTLRCDPISGHDNLYWYRRVMGKEIKFLLHFVKESKQDESGMPNNRFLAERTGGTYSTLKVQPAELEDSGVYFCASSQEPGVRGYTFGSGTRLTVV.

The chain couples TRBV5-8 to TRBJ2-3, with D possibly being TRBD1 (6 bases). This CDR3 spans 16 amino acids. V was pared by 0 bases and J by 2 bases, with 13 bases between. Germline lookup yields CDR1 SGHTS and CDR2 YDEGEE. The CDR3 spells CASSLGLGAATDTQYF. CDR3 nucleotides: TGTGCCAGCAGCTTGGGGTTGGGGGCGGCCACAGATACGCAGTATTTT.

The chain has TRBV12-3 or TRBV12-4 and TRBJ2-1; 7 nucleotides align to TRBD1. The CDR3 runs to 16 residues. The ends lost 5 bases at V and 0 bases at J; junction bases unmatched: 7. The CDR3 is CASSARTGRSYNEQFF. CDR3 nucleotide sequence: TGTGCCAGCAGTGCCAGGACAGGACGCTCCTACAATGAGCAGTTCTTC.

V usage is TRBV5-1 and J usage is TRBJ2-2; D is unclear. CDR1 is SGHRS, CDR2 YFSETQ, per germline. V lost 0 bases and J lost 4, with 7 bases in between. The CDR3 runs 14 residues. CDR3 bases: TGCGCCAGCAGCTTGGAATTAGTCACCGGGGAGCTGTTTTTT. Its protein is CASSLELVTGELFF.

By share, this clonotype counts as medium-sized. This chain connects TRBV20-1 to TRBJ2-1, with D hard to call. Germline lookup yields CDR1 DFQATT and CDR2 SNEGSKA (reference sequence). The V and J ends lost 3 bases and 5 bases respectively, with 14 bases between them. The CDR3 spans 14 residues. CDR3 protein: CSASSGSFDNEQFF. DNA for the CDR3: TGCAGTGCTAGCTCCGGCTCCTTCGACAATGAGCAGTTCTTC.

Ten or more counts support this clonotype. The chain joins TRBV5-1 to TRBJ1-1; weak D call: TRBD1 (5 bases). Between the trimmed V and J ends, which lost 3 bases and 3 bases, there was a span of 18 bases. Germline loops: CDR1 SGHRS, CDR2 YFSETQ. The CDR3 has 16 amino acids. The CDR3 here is CASSSSSRVGDTEAFF. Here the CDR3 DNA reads TGCGCCAGCAGCTCCTCCTCGAGAGTGGGGGACACTGAAGCTTTCTTT.

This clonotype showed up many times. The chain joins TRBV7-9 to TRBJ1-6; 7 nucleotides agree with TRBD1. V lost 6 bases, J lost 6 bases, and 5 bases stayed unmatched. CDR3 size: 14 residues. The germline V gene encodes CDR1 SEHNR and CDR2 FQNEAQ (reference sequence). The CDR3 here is CASSSGTANSPLHF. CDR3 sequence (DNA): TGTGCCAGCAGTTCCGGGACAGCTAATTCACCCCTCCACTTT.

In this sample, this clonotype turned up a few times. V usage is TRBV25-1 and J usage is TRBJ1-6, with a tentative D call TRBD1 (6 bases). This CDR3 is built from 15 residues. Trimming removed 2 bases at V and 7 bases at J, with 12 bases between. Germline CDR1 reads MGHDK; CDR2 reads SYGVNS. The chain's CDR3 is CASSEGGRRNSPLHF. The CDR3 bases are TGTGCCAGCAGTGAAGGGGGCAGGCGCAATTCACCCCTCCACTTT.

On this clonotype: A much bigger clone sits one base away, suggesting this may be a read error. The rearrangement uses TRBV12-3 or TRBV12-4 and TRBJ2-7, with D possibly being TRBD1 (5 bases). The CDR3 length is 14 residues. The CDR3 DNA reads TGTACCAGCAGTTTACAGACAGCGAAATACGAGCAGTACTTC. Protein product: CTSSLQTAKYEQYF.

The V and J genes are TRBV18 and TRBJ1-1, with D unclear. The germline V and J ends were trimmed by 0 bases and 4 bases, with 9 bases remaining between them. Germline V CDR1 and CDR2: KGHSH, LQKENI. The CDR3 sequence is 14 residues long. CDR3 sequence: CASSPPNGPTEAFF. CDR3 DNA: TGTGCCAGCTCACCACCTAATGGGCCCACTGAAGCTTTCTTT.

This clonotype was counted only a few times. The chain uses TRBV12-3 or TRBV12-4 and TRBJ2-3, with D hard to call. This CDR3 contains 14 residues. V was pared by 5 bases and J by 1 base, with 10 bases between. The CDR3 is CASSPPRRTDTQYF. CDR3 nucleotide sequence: TGTGCCAGCAGTCCCCCCAGACGCACAGATACGCAGTATTTT.

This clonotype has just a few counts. In DNA, the CDR3 is TGTGCCAGCAGCCAAGATTGGGCAGGGACGGGGTCTGGAAACACCATATATTTT. Protein product: CASSQDWAGTGSGNTIYF. This chain joins TRBV4-2 and TRBJ1-3; maybe TRBD1 (5 bases). CDR1 LGHNA and CDR2 YNFKEQ come from the germline V gene. V was pared by 0 bases and J by 1 base, with 16 bases between. The CDR3 length is 18 residues.

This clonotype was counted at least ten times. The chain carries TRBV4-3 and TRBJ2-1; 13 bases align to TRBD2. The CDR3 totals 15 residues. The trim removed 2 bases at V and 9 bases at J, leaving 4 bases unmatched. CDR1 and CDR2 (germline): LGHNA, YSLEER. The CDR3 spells CASSQTSGGAGEQFF. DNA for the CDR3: TGCGCCAGCAGCCAAACTAGCGGGGGGGCAGGTGAGCAGTTCTTC.

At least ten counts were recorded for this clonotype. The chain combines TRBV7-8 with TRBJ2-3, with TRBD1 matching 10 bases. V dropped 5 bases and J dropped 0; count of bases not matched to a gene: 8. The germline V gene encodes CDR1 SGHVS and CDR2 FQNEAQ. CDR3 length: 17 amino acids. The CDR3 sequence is CASSLLRTGGSTDTQYF. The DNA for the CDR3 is TGTGCCAGCAGCCTCCTTCGGACAGGGGGGAGCACAGATACGCAGTATTTT.

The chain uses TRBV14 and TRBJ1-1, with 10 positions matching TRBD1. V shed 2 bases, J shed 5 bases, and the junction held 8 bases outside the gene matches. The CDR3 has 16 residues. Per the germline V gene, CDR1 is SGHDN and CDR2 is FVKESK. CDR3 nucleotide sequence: TGTGCCAGCAGCCAACTAACAGGGACAGGGGTAACTGAAGCTTTCTTT. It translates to CASSQLTGTGVTEAFF.